Listed below are T cell receptor beta chains from one sample, sequenced in a study of cytomegalovirus exposure and HLA in healthy donors. The data were produced by immunoSEQ multiplex PCR, yet TCRdb's version contains in-frame clones alone and is incomplete. This sample has 150,000 to 200,000 clones; 84% occur once, and the top ten carry 0.38%. Sequencing was done on a sample of PBMCs. These receptors all come from a boy aged 2 to 9 in good health and CMV-seronegative. The CDR3 runs from the conserved cysteine through the conserved F or W. Each record gives: clone size, D gene, J gene, V gene, CDR3 length, CDR3 DNA, CDR3 protein. D genes are given only for firm matches. Clone size, where shown, is once, few, many, or a class for clones that have expanded.

. . TRBJ1-5 TRBV5-1 17 TGCGCCAGCAGCTTGACAGGGCGAGAAGGTGGCAATCAGCCCCAGCATTTT CASSLTGREGGNQPQHF
. . TRBJ2-5 TRBV11-2 12 TGTGCCAGCAGCTTAGACCGAGAGACCCAGTACTTC CASSLDRETQYF
. . TRBJ1-4 TRBV2 13 TGTGCCAGCCGACGGGAAACTAATGAAAAACTGTTTTTT CASRRETNEKLFF
. TRBD1 TRBJ1-1 TRBV14 20 TGTGCCAGCAGCCAAGCGGCATCCCAAGGGACAGGGGCTTGGCACACTGAAGCTTTCTTT CASSQAASQGTGAWHTEAFF
. TRBD1 TRBJ2-3 TRBV19 16 TGTGCCAGTAGACCAATGGGACAGGCCACCGGAGATACGCAGTATTTT CASRPMGQATGDTQYF
. . TRBJ2-7 TRBV4-1 13 TGCGCCAGCAGCCAAGATCTCGGGGACGAGCAGTACTTC CASSQDLGDEQYF
. . TRBJ2-6 TRBV7-7 17 TGTGCCAGCGTCCAAGGGGTGGGCTTCTCTGGGGCCAACGTCCTGACTTTC CASVQGVGFSGANVLTF
. TRBD1 TRBJ1-4 TRBV28 14 TGTGCCAGCAGTTTAACAGGGGAGGATGAAAAACTGTTTTTT CASSLTGEDEKLFF
. TRBD1 TRBJ1-1 TRBV7-3 13 TGTGCCAGCAGCAGCGAACAGGGGGCAAAAGCTTTCTTT CASSSEQGAKAFF
. TRBD2 TRBJ2-1 TRBV13 14 TGTGCCAGCAGCCCACAGCGGGGCCACAATGAGCAGTTCTTC CASSPQRGHNEQFF
once . TRBJ1-2 TRBV29-1 12 TGCAGCGTTGATGCAGGGGACTATGGCTACACCTTC CSVDAGDYGYTF
. TRBD1 TRBJ2-7 TRBV4-1 17 TGCGCCAGCAGCCCCGGACAGGGAAAGTGGTTGTCGGTCGAGCAGTACTTC CASSPGQGKWLSVEQYF